Below, 3 T cell receptor beta chains from the same sample are listed, as sequenced in a study of vaccination and CD4 T cells after COVID-19. One entry per CDR3 protein, called by TCRdb with MiXCR from the PCR reads. The profile shows some 15,000 distinct CDR3 sequences, 66% of them singletons. The material sequenced was CD4+ T cells from blood, taken after SARS-CoV-2 vaccination. The receptors were gathered from a human donor who had recovered from COVID-19.

The genes are TRBV30 and TRBJ1-1; D not resolved. This CDR3 has 13 residues. The ends were cut back, 0 bases at V and 5 bases at J, with 10 bases in the middle. Germline CDR1 is GTSNPN and CDR2 is SVGIG (reference sequence). The CDR3: CAWSVGGRTEAFF. CDR3 DNA: TGTGCCTGGAGTGTAGGAGGGCGGACTGAAGCTTTCTTT.

The chain combines TRBV20-1 with TRBJ1-1; maybe TRBD1 (5 bases). The CDR3 loop spans 12 amino acids. Germline assignment: CDR1 DFQATT and CDR2 SNEGSKA (reference sequence). V lost 6 bases and J 1 base, leaving 9 bases between the germline ends. CDR3 residues: CSALGENTEAFF. As DNA, the CDR3 is TGCAGTGCCCTAGGGGAGAACACTGAAGCTTTCTTT.

V usage is TRBV20-1 and J usage is TRBJ1-1; D possibly corresponds to TRBD1 (6 bases). Germline V gene data show CDR1 as DFQATT and CDR2 as SNEGSKA (reference sequence). CDR3 size: 16 residues. Deletions cut 0 bases from V and 6 bases from J, with 20 bases between. CDR3 loop: CSARDPGVQGGAEAFF. CDR3 coding DNA: TGCAGTGCTAGAGACCCAGGGGTCCAGGGTGGGGCTGAAGCTTTCTTT.